This T cell receptor beta chain appears in the sequencing data of a study of somatic mutations in cytotoxic T cells in rheumatoid arthritis. About the study: The authors flow-sorted some V beta antibody-stained T-cell populations at nearly 100% purity, including V beta1+ cells that they sequenced for TCRB. Study-level results: For patients with rheumatoid arthritis, CD8+ clonality went up with age, while healthy controls showed no such change.

CDR3 length: 19 residues. Germline loops: CDR1 LGHNA, CDR2 YSLEER. After removal of 0 bases from V and 0 bases from J, the junction contained 5 bases not matched to a gene. Assay used: immunoSEQ multiplex PCR; TCRdb lists only in-frame clones, some missing. The data contain roughly 23,000 clones, about four fifths of them singletons. This clone appeared once. What it binds is unknown. Input material: CD8+ T cells sorted from blood. The chain has TRBV4-3 and TRBJ1-6; 10 bases fit TRBD1. This TCR was sampled from an adult with rheumatoid arthritis. As DNA, the CDR3 is TGCGCCAGCAGCCAAGAATGGGGACAGGGGCACTCCTATAATTCACCCCTCCACTTT. Its translation: CASSQEWGQGHSYNSPLHF.